A single sample is the source of the 3 T cell receptor beta chains below, sequenced in a study of blood T cell repertoires in COVID-19. Only in-frame clones appear in the TCRdb table, and some are missing; sequencing was by immunoSEQ multiplex PCR. The repertoire holds under 200,000 clones, with 65% to 90% as singletons. Source material: peripheral blood. The receptors here all came from a human donor in a cohort sampled during active COVID-19.

The gene calls are TRBV29-1 and TRBJ1-1, with D perhaps matching TRBD1 (5 bases). CDR1 is SQVTM, CDR2 ANQGSEA, per germline. This CDR3 contains 11 residues. Trimming removed 7 bases at V and 1 base at J, with 7 bases between. The CDR3 sequence is CSGQRNTEAFF. Written as DNA, the CDR3 is TGCAGCGGACAGAGGAACACTGAAGCTTTCTTT.

This CDR3 reads CASSPGTGGWEKLFF. The CDR3 region has the DNA TGTGCCAGCAGTCCCGGGACAGGGGGATGGGAAAAACTGTTTTTT. The chain joins TRBV11-3 to TRBJ1-4, with TRBD1 matching over 11 bases. Losses at the gene ends were 6 bases for V and 8 bases for J; bases not matched to a gene: 8. The CDR3 sequence is 15 residues long. Germline-derived CDR1 and CDR2 are SGHNT and YENEEA.

V and J are TRBV2 and TRBJ2-3; maybe TRBD1 (5 bases). Germline V CDR1 and CDR2: SNHLY, FYNNEI. CDR3 length equals 14 residues. With 5 bases removed from V and 2 bases from J, the gap between germline ends came to 11 bases. The DNA for the CDR3 is TGTGCCAGCAGTACAGGTATAAACACAGATACGCAGTATTTT. It is translated as CASSTGINTDTQYF.